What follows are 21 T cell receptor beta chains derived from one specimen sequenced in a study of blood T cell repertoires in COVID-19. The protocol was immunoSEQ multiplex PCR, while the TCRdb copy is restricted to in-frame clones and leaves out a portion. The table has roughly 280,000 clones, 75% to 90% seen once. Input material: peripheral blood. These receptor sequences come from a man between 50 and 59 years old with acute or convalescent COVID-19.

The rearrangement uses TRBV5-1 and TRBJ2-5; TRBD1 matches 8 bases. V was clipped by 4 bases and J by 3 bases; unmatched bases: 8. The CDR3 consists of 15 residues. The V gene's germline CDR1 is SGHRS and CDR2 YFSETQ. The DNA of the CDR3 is TGCGCCAGCAGCCTTTGGACAGGGACGGAAGAGACCCAGTACTTC. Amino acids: CASSLWTGTEETQYF.

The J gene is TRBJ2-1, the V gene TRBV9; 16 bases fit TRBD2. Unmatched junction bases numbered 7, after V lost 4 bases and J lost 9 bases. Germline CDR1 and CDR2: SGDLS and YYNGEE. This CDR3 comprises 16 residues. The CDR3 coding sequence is TGTGCCAGCAGCAAGGGACTAGCGGGGGGGCCGGGTGAGCAGTTCTTC. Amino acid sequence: CASSKGLAGGPGEQFF.

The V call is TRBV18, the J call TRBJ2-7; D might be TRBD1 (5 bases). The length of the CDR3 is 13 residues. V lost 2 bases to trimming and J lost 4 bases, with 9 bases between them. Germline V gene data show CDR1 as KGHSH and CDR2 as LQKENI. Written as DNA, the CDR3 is TGTGCCAGCTCACCAAAGGCAGGGTACGAGCAGTACTTC. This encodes CASSPKAGYEQYF.

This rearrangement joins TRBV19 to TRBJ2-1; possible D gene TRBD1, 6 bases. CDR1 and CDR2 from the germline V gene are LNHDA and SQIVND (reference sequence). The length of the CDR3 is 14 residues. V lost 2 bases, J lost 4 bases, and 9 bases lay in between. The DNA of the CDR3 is TGTGCCAGTAGTATACCAGGGGTGTACAATGAGCAGTTCTTC. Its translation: CASSIPGVYNEQFF.

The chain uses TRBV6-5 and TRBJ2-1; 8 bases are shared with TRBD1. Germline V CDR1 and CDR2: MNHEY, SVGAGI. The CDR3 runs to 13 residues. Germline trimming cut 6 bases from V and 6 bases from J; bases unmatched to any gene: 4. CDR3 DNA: TGTGCCAGCAGAGGACAGGGCGGCAATGAGCAGTTCTTC. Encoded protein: CASRGQGGNEQFF.

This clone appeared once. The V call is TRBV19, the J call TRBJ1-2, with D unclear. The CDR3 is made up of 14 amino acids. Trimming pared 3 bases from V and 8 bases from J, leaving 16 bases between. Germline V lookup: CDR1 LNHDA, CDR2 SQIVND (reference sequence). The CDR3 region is CASSIPPATRGYTF. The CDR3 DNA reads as TGTGCCAGTAGTATCCCTCCCGCCACCAGGGGCTACACCTTC. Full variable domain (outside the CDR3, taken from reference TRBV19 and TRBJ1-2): DGGITQSPKYLFRKEGQNVTLSCEQNLNHDAMYWYRQDPGQGLRLIYYSQIVNDFQKGDIAEGYSVSREKKESFPLTVTSAQKNPTAFYLCASSIPPATRGYTFGSGTRLTVV.

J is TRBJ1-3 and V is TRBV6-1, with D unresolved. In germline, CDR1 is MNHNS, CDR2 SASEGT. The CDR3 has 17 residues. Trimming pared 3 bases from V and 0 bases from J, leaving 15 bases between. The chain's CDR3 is CASSEFILGASGNTIYF. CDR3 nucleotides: TGTGCCAGCAGTGAGTTCATCCTAGGAGCCTCTGGAAACACCATATATTTT.

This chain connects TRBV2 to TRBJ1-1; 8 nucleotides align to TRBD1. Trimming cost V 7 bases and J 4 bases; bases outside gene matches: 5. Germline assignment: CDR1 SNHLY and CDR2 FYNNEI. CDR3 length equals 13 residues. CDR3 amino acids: CASTRDRSTEAFF. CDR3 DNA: TGTGCCAGCACCCGGGACAGGAGCACTGAAGCTTTCTTT.

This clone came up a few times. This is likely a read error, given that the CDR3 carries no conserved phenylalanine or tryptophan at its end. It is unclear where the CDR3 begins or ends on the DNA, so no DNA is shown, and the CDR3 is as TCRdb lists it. CDR3 loop: CASMYFFL. The V and J genes are TRBV2 and TRBJ2-7; TRBD2 is the table's D call, not checked against the DNA. From germline, CDR1 is SNHLY and CDR2 FYNNEI. The CDR3 is 8 amino acids long, termini counted.

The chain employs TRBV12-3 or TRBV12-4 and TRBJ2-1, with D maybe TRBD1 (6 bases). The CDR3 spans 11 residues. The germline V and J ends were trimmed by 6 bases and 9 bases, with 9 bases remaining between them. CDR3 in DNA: TGTGCCAGCAGCCAGGGGAGTGAGCAGTTCTTC. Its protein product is CASSQGSEQFF.

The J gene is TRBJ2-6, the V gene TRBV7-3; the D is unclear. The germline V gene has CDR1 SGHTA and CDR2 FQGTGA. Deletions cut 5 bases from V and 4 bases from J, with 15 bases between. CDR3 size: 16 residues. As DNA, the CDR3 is TGTGCCAGCAGCCCAACGACACCACGAGGGGCCAACGTCCTGACTTTC. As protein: CASSPTTPRGANVLTF.

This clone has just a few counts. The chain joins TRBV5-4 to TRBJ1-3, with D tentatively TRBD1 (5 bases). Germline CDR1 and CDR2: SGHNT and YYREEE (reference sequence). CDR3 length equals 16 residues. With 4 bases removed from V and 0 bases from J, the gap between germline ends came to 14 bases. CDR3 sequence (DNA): TGTGCCAGCAGCCCTTGGGGCCGGCACTCTGGAAACACCATATATTTT. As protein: CASSPWGRHSGNTIYF.

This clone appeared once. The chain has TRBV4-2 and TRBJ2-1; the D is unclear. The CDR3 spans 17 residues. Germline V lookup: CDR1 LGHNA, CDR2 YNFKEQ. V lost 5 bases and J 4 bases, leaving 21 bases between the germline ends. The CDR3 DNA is TGTGCCAGCAGCGCAAGCGTCCCAACGGCGGCTTACAATGAGCAGTTCTTC. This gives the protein CASSASVPTAAYNEQFF.

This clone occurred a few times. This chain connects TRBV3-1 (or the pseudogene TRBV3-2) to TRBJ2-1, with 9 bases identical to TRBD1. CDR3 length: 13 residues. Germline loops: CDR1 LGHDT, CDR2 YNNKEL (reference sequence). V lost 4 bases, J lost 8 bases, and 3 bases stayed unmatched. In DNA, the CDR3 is TGTGCCAGCAGCCCCCGGACAGGGGATGAGCAGTTCTTC. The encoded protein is CASSPRTGDEQFF.

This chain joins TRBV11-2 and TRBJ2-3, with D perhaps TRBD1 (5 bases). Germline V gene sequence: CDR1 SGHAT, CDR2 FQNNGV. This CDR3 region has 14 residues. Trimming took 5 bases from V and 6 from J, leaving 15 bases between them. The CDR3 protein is CASSPWGLGDTQYF. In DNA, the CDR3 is TGTGCCAGCAGCCCCTGGGGCCTGGGGGATACGCAGTATTTT.

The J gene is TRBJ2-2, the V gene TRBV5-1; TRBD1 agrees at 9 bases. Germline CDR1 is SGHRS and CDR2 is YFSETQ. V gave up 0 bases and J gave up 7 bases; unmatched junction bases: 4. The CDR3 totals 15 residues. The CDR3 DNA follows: TGCGCCAGCAGCTTGGATACAGGGGGCAACGGGGAGCTGTTTTTT. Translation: CASSLDTGGNGELFF.

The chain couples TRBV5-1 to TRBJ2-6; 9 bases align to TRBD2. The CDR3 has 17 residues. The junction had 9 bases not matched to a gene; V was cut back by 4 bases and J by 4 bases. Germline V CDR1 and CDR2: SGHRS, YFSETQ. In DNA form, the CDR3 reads TGCGCCAGCAGCCTGGCGGGGGGGCGTCCCGGGGCCAACGTCCTGACTTTC. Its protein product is CASSLAGGRPGANVLTF.

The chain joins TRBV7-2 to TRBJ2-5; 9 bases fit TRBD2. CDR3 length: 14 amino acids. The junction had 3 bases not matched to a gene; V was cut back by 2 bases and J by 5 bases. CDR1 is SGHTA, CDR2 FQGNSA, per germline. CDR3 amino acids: CASSLIAGVETQYF. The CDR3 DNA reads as TGTGCCAGCAGCTTAATAGCGGGGGTCGAGACCCAGTACTTC.

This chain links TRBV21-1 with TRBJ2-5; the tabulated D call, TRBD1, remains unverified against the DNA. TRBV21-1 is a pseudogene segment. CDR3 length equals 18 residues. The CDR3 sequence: CASSKGRKVGDTQETQYF. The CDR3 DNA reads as TGTGCCAGCAGCAAAGGGCGTAAGGTGGGGGACACACAAGAGACCCAGTACTTC.

The CDR3 DNA sequence: TGTGCCAGCAGCCAAGCCCCGGGACTACTCCAAGAGACCCAGTACTTC. It is translated as CASSQAPGLLQETQYF. V is TRBV3-1 (or the pseudogene TRBV3-2) and J is TRBJ2-5; 7 bases agree with TRBD2. The CDR3 sequence is 16 residues long. Unmatched junction bases numbered 6, after V lost 1 base and J lost 1 base. Germline values: CDR1 LGHDT, CDR2 YNNKEL (reference sequence).

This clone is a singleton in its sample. The CDR3 DNA follows: TGTGCCAGCAGTCGGGAACGACAGGGACATCAGCCCCAGCATTTT. Residues: CASSRERQGHQPQHF. The genes are TRBV6-5 and TRBJ1-5; 7 bases map to TRBD1. Unmatched junction bases numbered 9, after V lost 5 bases and J lost 5 bases. Germline-derived CDR1 and CDR2 are MNHEY and SVGAGI. CDR3 length: 15 residues.